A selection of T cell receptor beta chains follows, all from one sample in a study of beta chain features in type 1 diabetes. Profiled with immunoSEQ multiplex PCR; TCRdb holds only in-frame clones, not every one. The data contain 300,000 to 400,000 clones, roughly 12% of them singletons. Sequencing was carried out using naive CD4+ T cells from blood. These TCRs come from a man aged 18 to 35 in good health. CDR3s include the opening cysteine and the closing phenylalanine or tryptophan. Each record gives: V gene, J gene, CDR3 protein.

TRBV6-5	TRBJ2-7	CASSSQVGALEQYF
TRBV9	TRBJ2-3	CASSPGLAGGTSTDTQYF
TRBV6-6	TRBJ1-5	CASSYSQGFGNQPQHF
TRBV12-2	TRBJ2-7	CASRLVEEGSDEQYF
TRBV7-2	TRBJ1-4	CASSLSRAEKLFF
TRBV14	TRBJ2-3	CASSQVGRPDTQYF
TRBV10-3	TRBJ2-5	CAISESIFEGQETQYF
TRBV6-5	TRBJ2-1	CASSYAGVRHEQFF
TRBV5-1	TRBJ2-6	CASSPANGRAIRGGTSGANVLTF
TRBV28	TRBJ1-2	CASSSSSNYGYTF
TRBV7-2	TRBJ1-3	CASSPRQGAGNTIYF
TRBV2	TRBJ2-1	CASSGLVGASSYNEQFF
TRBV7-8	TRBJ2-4	CASSTWTGQNIQYF
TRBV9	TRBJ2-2	CASSVLGRQGPGELFF
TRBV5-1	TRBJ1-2	CASSFGTGYGAGYTF
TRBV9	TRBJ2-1	CASSVVQQTYNEQFF
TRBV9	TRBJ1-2	CASSPTQTGWLDGYTF
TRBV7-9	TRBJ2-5	CASSLAGPQYF
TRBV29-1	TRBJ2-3	CSARDSGPNTDTQYF
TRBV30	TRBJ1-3	CASPAQGSGNTIYF
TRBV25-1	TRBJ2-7	CASSEYRGGQGSSYEQYF
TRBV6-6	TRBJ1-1	CASSYPAGRTEAFF
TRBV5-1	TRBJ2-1	CASRPLRSESNEQFF
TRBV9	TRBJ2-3	CASSNSVGGLGGADTQYF
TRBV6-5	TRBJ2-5	CASSYIVETQYF
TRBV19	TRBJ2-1	CASSMLAGYNEQFF
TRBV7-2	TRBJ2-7	CASSLVKGAYEQYF
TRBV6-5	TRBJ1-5	CASRRDRENQPQHF
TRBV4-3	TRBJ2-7	CASSQEVYGGGNEQYF
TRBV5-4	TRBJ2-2	CASSSNVARRAGELFF
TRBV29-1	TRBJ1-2	CSVGMEGGYTF
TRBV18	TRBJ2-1	CASSPRASGASYNEQFF
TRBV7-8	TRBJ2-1	CASSLGPSGEQFF
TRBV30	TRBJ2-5	CAWSVGGRAETQYF
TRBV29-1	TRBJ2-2	CSVDTGGAGELFF
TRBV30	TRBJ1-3	CAWIPSGQGGNTIYF
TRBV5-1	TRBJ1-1	CASSLWEGTEAFF